This entry concerns a single T cell receptor beta chain. The record originates from a study of blood T cell repertoires in COVID-19. Only in-frame clones appear in the TCRdb table, and some are missing; sequencing was by immunoSEQ multiplex PCR. Of more than 300,000 clones detected, 70% to 90% appear once; the ten largest clones hold approximately 5%. The CDR3 totals 14 residues. Enrollees, 18 to 89 years old, lived in around 23 US areas. Either two negative PCRs, clearance, or symptom resolution qualified Cohort 3 donors as recovered. Sequenced material: PBMCs or T cells enriched from blood (not recorded which). The chain is built from TRBV21-1 and TRBJ2-5; the table's D call of TRBD2 was not tested on the DNA. TRBV21-1 constitutes a pseudogene. The clonotype was recovered from a woman aged 25 to 39 who had recovered from COVID-19. Here the CDR3 reads CAGRTSGGQETQYF. In DNA form, the CDR3 reads TGTGCCGGAAGGACTAGCGGGGGCCAAGAGACCCAGTACTTC.